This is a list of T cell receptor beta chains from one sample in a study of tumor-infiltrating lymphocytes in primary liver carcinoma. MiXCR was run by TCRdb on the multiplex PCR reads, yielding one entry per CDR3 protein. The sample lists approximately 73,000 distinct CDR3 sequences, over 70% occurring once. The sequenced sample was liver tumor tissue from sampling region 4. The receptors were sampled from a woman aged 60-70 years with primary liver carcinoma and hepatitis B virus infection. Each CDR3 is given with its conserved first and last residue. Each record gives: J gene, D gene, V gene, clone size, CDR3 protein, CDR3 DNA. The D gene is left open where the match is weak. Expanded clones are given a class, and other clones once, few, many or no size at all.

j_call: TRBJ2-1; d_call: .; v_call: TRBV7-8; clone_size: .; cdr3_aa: CANSLVSGGKFNEQFF; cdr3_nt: TGTGCCAACAGCTTAGTCTCAGGGGGGAAGTTCAATGAGCAGTTCTTC
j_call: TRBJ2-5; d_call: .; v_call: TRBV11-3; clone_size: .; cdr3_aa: CASGIRGGQIQYF; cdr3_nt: TGTGCTAGTGGAATCCGAGGGGGTCAGATCCAGTACTTC
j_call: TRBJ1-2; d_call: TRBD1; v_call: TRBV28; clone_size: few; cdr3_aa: CASRHAGTGDYGYTF; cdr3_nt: TGTGCCAGCAGACACGCCGGGACAGGGGACTATGGCTACACCTTC
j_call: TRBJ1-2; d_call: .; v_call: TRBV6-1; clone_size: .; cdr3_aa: CVSSETRQWGGYTF; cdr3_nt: TGTGTCAGCAGTGAAACGCGACAGTGGGGTGGCTACACCTTC
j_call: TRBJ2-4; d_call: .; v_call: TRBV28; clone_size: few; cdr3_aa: CASKPGQYVSIQYF; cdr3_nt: TGTGCCAGCAAACCTGGACAGTACGTCAGCATTCAGTACTTC
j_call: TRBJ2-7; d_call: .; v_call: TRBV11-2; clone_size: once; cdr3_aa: CPSSLDPAGTYDQYF; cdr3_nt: TGTCCCAGCAGCCTAGACCCTGCGGGGACCTATGATCAGTACTTC
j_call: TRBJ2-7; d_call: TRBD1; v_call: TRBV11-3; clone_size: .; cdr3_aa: CTSSAGTGGNYEQYF; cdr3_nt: TGTACCAGCAGTGCCGGGACAGGGGGTAACTACGAGCAGTACTTC
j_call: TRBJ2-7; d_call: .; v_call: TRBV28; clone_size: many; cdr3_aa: CASRTGQYEQYF; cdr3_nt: TGTGCCAGCAGAACGGGACAATACGAGCAGTACTTC
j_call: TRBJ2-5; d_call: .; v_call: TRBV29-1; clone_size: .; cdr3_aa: CSVEKTQGTQYF; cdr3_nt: TGCAGCGTTGAGAAGACCCAGGGGACCCAGTACTTC
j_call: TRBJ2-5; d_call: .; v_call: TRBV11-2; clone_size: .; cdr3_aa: CAKSLESKGTHYF; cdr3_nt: TGTGCCAAGAGCTTAGAATCCAAGGGGACCCACTACTTC
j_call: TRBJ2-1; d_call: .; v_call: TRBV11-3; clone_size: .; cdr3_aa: CSSSLTGPYNEQFF; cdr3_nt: TGTAGCAGCAGCTTAACAGGGCCCTACAATGAGCAGTTCTTC
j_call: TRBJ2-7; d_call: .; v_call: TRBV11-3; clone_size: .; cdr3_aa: CASSFSPRDGYERYF; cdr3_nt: TGTGCCAGCAGTTTCTCCCCCCGTGACGGCTACGAGCGGTACTTC
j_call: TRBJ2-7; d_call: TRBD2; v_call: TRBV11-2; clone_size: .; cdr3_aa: CASGAISRLAGGQKPYGQYF; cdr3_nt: TGTGCCAGCGGCGCCATTTCCCGACTAGCGGGAGGACAGAAACCCTACGGGCAGTACTTC
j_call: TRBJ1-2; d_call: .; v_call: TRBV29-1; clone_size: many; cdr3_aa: CSVVSETAYGYTF; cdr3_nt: TGCAGCGTGGTGAGCGAGACGGCCTATGGCTACACCTTC
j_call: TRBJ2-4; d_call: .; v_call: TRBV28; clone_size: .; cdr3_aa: CVSSPPKVAKNIQYF; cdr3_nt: TGTGTCAGCAGCCCTCCTAAGGTAGCCAAAAACATTCAGTACTTC
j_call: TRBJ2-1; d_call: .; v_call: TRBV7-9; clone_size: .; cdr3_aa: CAGSLARSVSRIREQFF; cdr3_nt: TGTGCCGGCAGCTTAGCTCGTTCCGTAAGTAGAATCAGGGAGCAGTTCTTC
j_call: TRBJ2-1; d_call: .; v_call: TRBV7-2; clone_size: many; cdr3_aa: CASSLSHGNEQFF; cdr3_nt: TGTGCCAGCAGCCTAAGTCATGGGAATGAGCAGTTCTTC
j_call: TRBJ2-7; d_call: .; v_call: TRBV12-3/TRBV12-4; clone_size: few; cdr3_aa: CASSLQAGSFRYKQYF; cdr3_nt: TGTGCCAGTAGTTTACAAGCGGGCTCTTTCCGGTACAAGCAGTACTTC
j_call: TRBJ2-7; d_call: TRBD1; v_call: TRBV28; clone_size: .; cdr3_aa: CASIGTAQYEQYF; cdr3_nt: TGTGCCAGCATCGGGACAGCCCAATACGAGCAGTACTTC
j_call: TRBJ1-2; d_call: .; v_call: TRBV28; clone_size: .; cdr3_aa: CASSSSGERGNYGYTF; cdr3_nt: TGTGCCAGCAGTTCTTCAGGGGAGCGGGGTAACTATGGCTACACCTTC
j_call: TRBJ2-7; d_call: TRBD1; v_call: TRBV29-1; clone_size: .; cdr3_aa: CSVGPPGGTFCGQYF; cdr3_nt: TGCAGCGTTGGGCCTCCAGGGGGCACCTTCTGCGGGCAGTACTTC
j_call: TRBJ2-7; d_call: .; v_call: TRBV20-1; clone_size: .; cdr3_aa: CSASKSVGGAYEQYF; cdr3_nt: TGCAGTGCTAGCAAGTCGGTAGGGGGGGCTTACGAGCAGTACTTC
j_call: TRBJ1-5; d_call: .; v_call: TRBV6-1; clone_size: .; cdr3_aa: CASMELGSWYGYSNQSQHF; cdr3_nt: TGTGCCAGCATGGAACTGGGGAGTTGGTATGGTTATAGCAATCAGTCCCAGCATTTT
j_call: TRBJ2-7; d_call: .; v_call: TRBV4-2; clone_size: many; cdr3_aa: CASSQERLGEQYF; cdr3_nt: TGTGCCAGCAGCCAAGAGCGGCTCGGCGAGCAGTACTTC
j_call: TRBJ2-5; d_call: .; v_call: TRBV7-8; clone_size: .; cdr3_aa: CASSLGSWLGETQYF; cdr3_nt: TGTGCCAGCAGCTTAGGTTCCTGGCTCGGGGAAACCCAGTACTTC
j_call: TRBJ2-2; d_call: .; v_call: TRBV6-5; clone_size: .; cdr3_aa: CTCRAPTGTGELFF; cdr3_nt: TGTACCTGCAGGGCCCCTACAGGGACCGGGGAGCTGTTTTTT
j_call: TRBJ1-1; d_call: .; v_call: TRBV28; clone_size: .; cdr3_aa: CDSWAGDGDTEAFF; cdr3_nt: TGTGACAGTTGGGCAGGGGATGGAGACACTGAAGCTTTCTTT
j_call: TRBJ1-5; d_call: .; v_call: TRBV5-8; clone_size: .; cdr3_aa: CASSDKTVSNQPQHF; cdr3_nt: TGTGCCAGCAGTGACAAGACCGTTAGCAATCAGCCCCAGCATTTT
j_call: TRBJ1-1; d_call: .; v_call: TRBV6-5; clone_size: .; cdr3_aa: CASSFRGVAEAFF; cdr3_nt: TGTGCCAGCAGTTTCCGCGGCGTCGCTGAAGCTTTCTTT
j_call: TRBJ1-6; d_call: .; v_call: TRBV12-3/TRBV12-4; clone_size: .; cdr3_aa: CVSSLRGQNSPLHF; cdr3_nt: TGTGTCAGCAGTTTACGTGGGCAGAATTCACCCCTCCACTTT
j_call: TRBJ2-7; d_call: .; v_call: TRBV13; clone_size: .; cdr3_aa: CASSQWKTVYEQYF; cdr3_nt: TGTGCCAGCAGCCAGTGGAAGACGGTCTACGAGCAGTATTTC
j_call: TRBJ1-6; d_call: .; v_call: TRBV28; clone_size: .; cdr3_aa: CASSLRSANNSPLHF; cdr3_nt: TGTGCCAGCAGTTTACGGTCAGCTAATAATTCACCCCTCCACTTT
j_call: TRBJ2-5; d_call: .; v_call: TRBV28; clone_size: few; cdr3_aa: CASSLRGGDHQETQYF; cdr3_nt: TGTGCTAGCAGTTTGAGGGGCGGAGATCATCAAGAGACCCAGTACTTC
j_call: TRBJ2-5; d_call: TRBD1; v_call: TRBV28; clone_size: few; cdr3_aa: CASGFRWRHRGRGVQETQYF; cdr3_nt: TGTGCCAGCGGTTTCCGTTGGCGGCACAGGGGAAGAGGGGTCCAAGAGACCCAGTACTTC
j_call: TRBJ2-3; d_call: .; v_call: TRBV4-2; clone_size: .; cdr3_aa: CASSQVDGTDTQYF; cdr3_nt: TGTGCCAGTAGCCAAGTCGACGGCACAGATACGCAGTATTTT
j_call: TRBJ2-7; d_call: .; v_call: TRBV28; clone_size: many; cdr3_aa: CASRKAPVDEQYF; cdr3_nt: TGTGCCAGCAGAAAAGCCCCAGTGGACGAGCAGTACTTC
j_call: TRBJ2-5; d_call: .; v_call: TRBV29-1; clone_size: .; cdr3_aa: CSAGSGGRGIETQCF; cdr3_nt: TGCAGCGCGGGTAGTGGGGGAAGGGGTATAGAGACCCAGTGCTTC
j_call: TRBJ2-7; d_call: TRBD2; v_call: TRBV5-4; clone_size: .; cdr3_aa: CASTPPGGAGVNEQYF; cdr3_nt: TGTGCCAGCACCCCGCCGGGGGGAGCGGGAGTTAACGAGCAGTACTTC
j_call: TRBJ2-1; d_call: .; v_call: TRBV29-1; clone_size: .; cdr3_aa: CCVTGRGSYDEQFF; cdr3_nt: TGCTGCGTTACCGGGAGAGGCTCCTACGATGAGCAGTTCTTC
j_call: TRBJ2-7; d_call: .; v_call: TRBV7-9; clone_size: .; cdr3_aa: CACSLEGGPGAYEQYF; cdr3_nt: TGTGCCTGCAGCTTAGAAGGTGGCCCAGGGGCCTACGAGCAGTACTTC
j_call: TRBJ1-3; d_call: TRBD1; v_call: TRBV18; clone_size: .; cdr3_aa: CASSHGTGNSGNTIYF; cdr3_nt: TGTGCCAGCTCACACGGGACAGGGAACTCTGGAAACACCATATATTTT
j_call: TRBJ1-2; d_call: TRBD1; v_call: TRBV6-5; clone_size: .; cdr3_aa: CATREVSGTGENGYTF; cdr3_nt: TGTGCCACCAGAGAAGTATCAGGAACAGGGGAGAATGGCTACACCTTC
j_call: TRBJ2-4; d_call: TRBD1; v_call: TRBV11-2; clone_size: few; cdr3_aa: CANSLRTGDINIQYF; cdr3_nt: TGTGCTAACAGCCTACGGACAGGGGATATAAACATTCAGTACTTC
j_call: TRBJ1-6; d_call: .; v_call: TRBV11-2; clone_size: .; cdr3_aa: CARSLEPGSPLRF; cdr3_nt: TGTGCCCGCAGCTTAGAGCCGGGTTCACCCCTCCGCTTC
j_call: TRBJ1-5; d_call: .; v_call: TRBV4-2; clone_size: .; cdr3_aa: CASSQEVGSNQPKNF; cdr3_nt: TGTGCCAGCAGCCAAGAAGTGGGCAGCAATCAGCCCAAGAATTTT
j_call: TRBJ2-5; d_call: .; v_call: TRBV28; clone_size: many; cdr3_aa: CASSLFRGGAQETQYF; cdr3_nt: TGTGCCAGCAGTTTGTTCAGGGGAGGGGCTCAAGAGACCCAGTACTTC
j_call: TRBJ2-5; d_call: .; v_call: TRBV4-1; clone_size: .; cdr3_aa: CASSQDLGVWETQCF; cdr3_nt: TGCGCCAGCAGCCAAGATTTGGGGGTTTGGGAGACCCAGTGCTTC
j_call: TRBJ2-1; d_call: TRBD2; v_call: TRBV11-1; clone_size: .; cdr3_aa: CSSSPIGLAGHNEQIF; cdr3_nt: TGTTCCAGCAGTCCGATCGGACTAGCGGGACACAATGAGCAGATCTTC
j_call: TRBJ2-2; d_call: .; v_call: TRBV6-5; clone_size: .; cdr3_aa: CASRLPGTNTGELFF; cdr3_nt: TGTGCTAGCAGACTACCAGGGACGAACACCGGGGAGCTGTTTTTT
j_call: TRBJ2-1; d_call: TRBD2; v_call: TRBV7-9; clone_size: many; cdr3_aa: CASSLALGGNNEQFF; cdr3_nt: TGTGCCAGCAGCTTAGCGTTGGGAGGGAACAATGAGCAGTTCTTC
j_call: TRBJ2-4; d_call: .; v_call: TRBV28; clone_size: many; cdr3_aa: CASSSHGTAKNIQYF; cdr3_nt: TGTGCCAGCAGTTCCCACGGGACAGCCAAAAACATTCAGTACTTC
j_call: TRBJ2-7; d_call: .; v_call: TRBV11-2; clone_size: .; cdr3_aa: CVNSLDPGYTSEQYF; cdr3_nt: TGTGTCAACAGCTTAGACCCAGGCTATACGTCCGAGCAGTACTTC
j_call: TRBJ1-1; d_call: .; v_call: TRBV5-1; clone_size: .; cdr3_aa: CTSSLGQGWTEAFF; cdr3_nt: TGCACCAGCAGCTTGGGTCAGGGATGGACTGAAGCTTTCTTT
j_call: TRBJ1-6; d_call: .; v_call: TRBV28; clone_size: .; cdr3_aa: CASSLFRNSPLHF; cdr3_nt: TGTGCCAGCAGTTTATTCAGAAATTCACCCCTCCACTTT
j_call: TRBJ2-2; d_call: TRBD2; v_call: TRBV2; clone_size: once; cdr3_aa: CASRGTSERTGELFF; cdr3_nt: TGTGCCAGCAGGGGAACTAGCGAACGAACCGGGGAGCTGTTTTTT
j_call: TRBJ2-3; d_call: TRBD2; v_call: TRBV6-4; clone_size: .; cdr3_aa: CASSDVVGGSIDTQYF; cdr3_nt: TGTGCCAGTAGTGACGTAGTGGGAGGGTCCATAGATACGCAGTATTTT
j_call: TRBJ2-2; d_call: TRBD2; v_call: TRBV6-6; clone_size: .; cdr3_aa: CASSSKGIAGTGGLFF; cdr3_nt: TGTGCCAGCAGTTCCAAGGGAATAGCGGGAACCGGGGGGTTGTTTTTT
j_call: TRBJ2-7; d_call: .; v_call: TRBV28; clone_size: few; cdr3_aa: CASSLAGAGAYVQYF; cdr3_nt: TGTGCCAGCAGTTTAGCGGGGGCGGGCGCCTACGTGCAGTACTTC
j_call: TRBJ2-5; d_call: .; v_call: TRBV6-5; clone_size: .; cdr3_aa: CASSYISAGSETQYF; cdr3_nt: TGTGCCAGCAGTTACATTAGTGCAGGAAGTGAGACCCAGTACTTC